The clone carrying this T cell receptor beta chain was picked up many times. Its matching antigen is unknown. The sample belongs to a study of breast tumors, draining lymph nodes, adjacent tissues. Study conclusions and caveats: Compared with basal-like, luminal-like tumors shared significantly more repertoire with nontumor tissue. Tumor repertoires ranked between lymph nodes and nontumor tissue in diversity, with V and J gene preferences.

TCRdb itself ran the multiplex PCR reads through MiXCR, one entry per CDR3 protein. The sample has some 200,000 distinct CDR3 sequences, about 32% seen once. The lymph nodes were axillary draining lymph nodes from breast cancer patients. The source is a female donor with breast cancer. Some clones in this sample may be carry-over from other donors' samples. Material for sequencing was axillary lymph node tissue.

DNA of the CDR3: TGTGCCAGCTCCGGGCGGGAGGGACCCTACAATGAGCAGTTCTTC. It encodes CASSGREGPYNEQFF. The V gene is TRBV28, the J gene TRBJ2-1; 9 nucleotides agree with TRBD2. CDR1 is MDHEN, CDR2 SYDVKM, per germline. There are 15 residues in the CDR3. V shed 8 bases, J shed 2 bases, and the junction held 7 bases outside the gene matches.